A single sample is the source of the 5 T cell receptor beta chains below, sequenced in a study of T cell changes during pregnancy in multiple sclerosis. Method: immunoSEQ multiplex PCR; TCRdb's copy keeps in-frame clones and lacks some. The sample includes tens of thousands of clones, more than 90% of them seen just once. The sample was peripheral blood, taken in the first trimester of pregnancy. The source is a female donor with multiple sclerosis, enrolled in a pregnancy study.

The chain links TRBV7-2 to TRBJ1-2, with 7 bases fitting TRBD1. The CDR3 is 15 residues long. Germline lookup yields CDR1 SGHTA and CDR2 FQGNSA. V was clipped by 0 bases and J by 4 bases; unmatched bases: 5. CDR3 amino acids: CASSLAGTDLYGYTF. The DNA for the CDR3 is TGTGCCAGCAGCTTAGCTGGGACAGACCTCTATGGCTACACCTTC. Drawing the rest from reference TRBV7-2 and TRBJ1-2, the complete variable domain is GAGVSQSPSNKVTEKGKDVELRCDPISGHTALYWYRQSLGQGLEFLIYFQGNSAPDKSGLPSDRFSAERTGGSVSTLTIQRTQQEDSAVYLCASSLAGTDLYGYTFGSGTRLTVV.

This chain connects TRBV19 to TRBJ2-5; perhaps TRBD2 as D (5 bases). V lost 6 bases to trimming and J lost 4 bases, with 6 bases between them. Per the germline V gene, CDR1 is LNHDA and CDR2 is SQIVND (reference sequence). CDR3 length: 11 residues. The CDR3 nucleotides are TGTGCCAGTAGGAGGGCAGAGACCCAGTACTTC. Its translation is CASRRAETQYF.

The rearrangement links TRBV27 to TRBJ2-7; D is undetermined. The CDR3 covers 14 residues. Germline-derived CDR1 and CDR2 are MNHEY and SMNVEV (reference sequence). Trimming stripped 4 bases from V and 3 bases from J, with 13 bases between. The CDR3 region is CASSWSGQNYEQYF. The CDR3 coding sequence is TGTGCCAGCAGTTGGTCAGGTCAAAACTACGAGCAGTACTTC.

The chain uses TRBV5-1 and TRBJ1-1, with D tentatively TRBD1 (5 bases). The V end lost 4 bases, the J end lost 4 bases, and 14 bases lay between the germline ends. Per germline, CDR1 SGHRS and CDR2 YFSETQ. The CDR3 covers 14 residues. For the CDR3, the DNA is TGCGCCAGCAGCACCCTAGGGGCGAGCACTGAAGCTTTCTTT. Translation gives CASSTLGASTEAFF. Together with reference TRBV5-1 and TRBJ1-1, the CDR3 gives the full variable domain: KAGVTQTPRYLIKTRGQQVTLSCSPISGHRSVSWYQQTPGQGLQFLFEYFSETQRNKGNFPGRFSGRQFSNSRSEMNVSTLELGDSALYLCASSTLGASTEAFFGQGTRLTVV.

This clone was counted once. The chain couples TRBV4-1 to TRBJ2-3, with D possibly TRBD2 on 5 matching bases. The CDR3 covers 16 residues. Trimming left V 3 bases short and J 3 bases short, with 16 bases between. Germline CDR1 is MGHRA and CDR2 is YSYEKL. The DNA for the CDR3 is TGCGCCAGCAGCCAGTTCTTATCCGGAGGAACAGATACGCAGTATTTT. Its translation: CASSQFLSGGTDTQYF.